A single sample is the source of the 9 T cell receptor beta chains below, sequenced in a study of CD8+ T cells in alopecia areata. cDNA reverse transcribed from extracted RNA served as the sequencing template. This table comes from immunoSEQ multiplex PCR, and its TCRdb copy is limited to in-frame clones, with some not included. This sample carries tens of thousands of clones, about three fifths of them seen once, and the ten largest clones take around a sixth. The sample was CD8+ T cells sorted from blood, taken at week 0. These receptors all stem from a human donor with alopecia areata.

The V call is TRBV19, the J call TRBJ2-7, with a tentative D call TRBD1 (6 bases). This CDR3 region has 11 residues. Germline V gives CDR1 LNHDA, CDR2 SQIVND (reference sequence). Trimming removed 8 bases from V and 5 bases from J, with 10 bases in between. As DNA, the CDR3 is TGTGCCAGTCAGGGGAACAACGAGCAGTACTTC. It codes for CASQGNNEQYF. Supplemented by reference TRBV19 and TRBJ2-7, the full variable domain reads DGGITQSPKYLFRKEGQNVTLSCEQNLNHDAMYWYRQDPGQGLRLIYYSQIVNDFQKGDIAEGYSVSREKKESFPLTVTSAQKNPTAFYLCASQGNNEQYFGPGTRLTVT.

This chain uses TRBV9 with TRBJ1-5; a possible D gene is TRBD1 (6 bases). Germline V gene lookup returns CDR1 SGDLS and CDR2 YYNGEE. This CDR3 spans 15 amino acids. The germline V and J ends were trimmed by 4 bases and 3 bases, with 14 bases remaining between them. This CDR3 reads CASSSGDTTNQPQHF. CDR3 nucleotide sequence: TGTGCCAGCAGCTCCGGGGACACAACCAATCAGCCCCAGCATTTT.

The chain uses TRBV6-1 and TRBJ2-1; TRBD2 matches 10 bases. V was clipped by 5 bases and J by 4 bases; unmatched bases: 5. From germline, CDR1 is MNHNS and CDR2 SASEGT. The CDR3 totals 15 residues. The CDR3 DNA is TGTGCCAGCAGTCTTAGCGGGGGGCCATACAATGAGCAGTTCTTC. The encoded protein is CASSLSGGPYNEQFF.

The CDR3 DNA follows: TGTGCCAGCAGCTTGGGGTCTGAAGCTTTCTTT. This encodes CASSLGSEAFF. The chain has TRBV7-9 and TRBJ1-1; D remains ambiguous. This CDR3 comprises 11 residues. CDR1 and CDR2 (germline): SEHNR, FQNEAQ (reference sequence). Trimming pared 3 bases from V and 6 bases from J, leaving 5 bases between.

The chain combines TRBV4-1 with TRBJ2-3; D tentatively reads TRBD1 or TRBD2 (5 bases each). CDR1 and CDR2 (germline): MGHRA, YSYEKL. The CDR3 loop spans 14 amino acids. The germline V and J ends were trimmed by 4 bases and 3 bases, with 11 bases remaining between them. The CDR3 sequence: CASSPGWGTDTQYF. The CDR3 DNA sequence: TGCGCCAGCAGCCCCGGCTGGGGGACAGATACGCAGTATTTT.

V gene TRBV7-3 combines with J gene TRBJ2-3; 10 bases match TRBD1. CDR1 and CDR2 (germline): SGHTA, FQGTGA. J was trimmed by 4 bases and V by 0 bases; bases with no gene match: 4. The CDR3 is 16 residues long. CDR3 sequence: CASSLTPGQGPDTQYF. CDR3 in DNA: TGTGCCAGCAGCTTAACCCCGGGACAGGGGCCAGATACGCAGTATTTT.

The chain employs TRBV5-1 and TRBJ1-2; a weak D match, TRBD1 (5 bases). The CDR3 length is 16 residues. V gave up 0 bases and J gave up 7 bases, with 19 bases separating them. Germline values: CDR1 SGHRS, CDR2 YFSETQ. The CDR3 DNA sequence: TGCGCCAGCAGCTTGGCCGAAGGACGGGACGGCGGTGGCTACACCTTC. Residues: CASSLAEGRDGGGYTF.

This clone has only a few counts. V is TRBV7-9 and J is TRBJ2-3, with 9 bases identical to TRBD1. The CDR3 sequence is 17 residues long. The V gene's germline CDR1 is SEHNR and CDR2 FQNEAQ (reference sequence). Trimming took 4 bases from V and 2 from J; bases not matched to a gene: 10. The CDR3 here is CASSSGTGLVTTDTQYF. In DNA form, the CDR3 reads TGTGCCAGCAGCTCCGGGACAGGGCTGGTTACCACAGATACGCAGTATTTT.

The chain links TRBV9 to TRBJ2-7, with 8 bases aligning to TRBD2. Germline V gene sequence: CDR1 SGDLS, CDR2 YYNGEE. The junction had 2 bases not matched to a gene; V was cut back by 2 bases and J by 1 base. This CDR3 has 14 amino acids. CDR3 loop: CASSVASGSYEQYF. CDR3 DNA: TGTGCCAGCAGCGTCGCTAGCGGGTCCTACGAGCAGTACTTC.